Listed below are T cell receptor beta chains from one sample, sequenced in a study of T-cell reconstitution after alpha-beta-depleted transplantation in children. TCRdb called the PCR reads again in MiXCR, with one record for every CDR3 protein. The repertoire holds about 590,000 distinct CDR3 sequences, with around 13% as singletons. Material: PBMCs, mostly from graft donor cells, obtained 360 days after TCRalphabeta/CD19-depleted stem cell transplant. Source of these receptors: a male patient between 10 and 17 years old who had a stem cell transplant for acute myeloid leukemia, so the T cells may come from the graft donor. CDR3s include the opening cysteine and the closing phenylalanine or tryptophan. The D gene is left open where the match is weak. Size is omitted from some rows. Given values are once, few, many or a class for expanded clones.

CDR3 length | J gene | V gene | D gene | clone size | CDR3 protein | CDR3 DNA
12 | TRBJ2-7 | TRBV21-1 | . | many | CASSKGEYEQYF | TGTGCCAGCAGCAAAGGGGAATACGAGCAGTACTTC
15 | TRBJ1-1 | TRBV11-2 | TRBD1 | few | CASSAGTGGGPEAFF | TGTGCCAGCAGCGCAGGGACAGGGGGCGGTCCTGAAGCTTTCTTT
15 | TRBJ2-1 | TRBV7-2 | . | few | CASSLVSSLANEQFF | TGTGCCAGCAGCTTAGTCAGCTCCCTCGCCAATGAGCAGTTCTTC
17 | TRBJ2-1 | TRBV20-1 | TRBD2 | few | CSARDPLTSGIMYEQFF | TGCAGTGCTAGAGACCCTTTGACTAGCGGGATTATGTATGAGCAGTTCTTC
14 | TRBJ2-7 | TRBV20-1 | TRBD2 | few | CSARDGSGSYEQYF | TGCAGTGCTAGAGATGGTAGCGGGAGCTACGAGCAGTACTTC
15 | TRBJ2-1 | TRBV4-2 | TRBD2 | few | CASSPGVAGDNEQFF | TGTGCCAGCAGCCCGGGGGTAGCGGGGGACAATGAGCAGTTCTTC
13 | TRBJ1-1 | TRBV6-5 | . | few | CASSYQSRAEAFF | TGTGCCAGCAGTTACCAGTCCCGAGCTGAAGCTTTCTTT
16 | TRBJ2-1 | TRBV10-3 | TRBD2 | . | CAIQRREGRFDNEQFF | TGTGCCATCCAGAGGCGGGAGGGCCGATTCGACAATGAGCAGTTCTTC
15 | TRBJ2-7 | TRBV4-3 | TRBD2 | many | CASSQRTSVSYEQYF | TGCGCCAGCAGCCAGCGGACTAGCGTCTCCTACGAGCAGTACTTC
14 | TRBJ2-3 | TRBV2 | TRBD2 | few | CASRGTSLTDTQYF | TGTGCCAGCAGGGGGACTAGCCTTACAGATACGCAGTATTTT